The entry that follows covers one T cell receptor beta chain sequence. CDR1 and CDR2 from the germline V gene are LNHDA and SQIVND (reference sequence). CDR3 length: 14 amino acids. Unmatched junction bases numbered 5, after V lost 1 base and J lost 7 bases. The sample is drawn from a study of blood T cell repertoires in COVID-19. Study-wide context: The United States, Italy and Spain were the sources of the acute and convalescent COVID-19 samples. PBMCs, B-cell-depleted T cells, or T cells were the source of the cDNA or gDNA that made up the material.

Only in-frame clones appear in the TCRdb table, and some are missing; sequencing was by immunoSEQ multiplex PCR. The data show about 280,000 clones, with around nine tenths seen just once and roughly 10% held by the top ten. This clonotype originated in a woman in her 30s with COVID-19, enrolled during active disease. Sequenced: peripheral blood. The chain links TRBV19 to TRBJ2-7; 9 nucleotides line up with TRBD1. As DNA, the CDR3 is TGTGCCAGTAGTATAGGGGCCGGGACAGGGGAGCAGTACTTC. Its translation is CASSIGAGTGEQYF.